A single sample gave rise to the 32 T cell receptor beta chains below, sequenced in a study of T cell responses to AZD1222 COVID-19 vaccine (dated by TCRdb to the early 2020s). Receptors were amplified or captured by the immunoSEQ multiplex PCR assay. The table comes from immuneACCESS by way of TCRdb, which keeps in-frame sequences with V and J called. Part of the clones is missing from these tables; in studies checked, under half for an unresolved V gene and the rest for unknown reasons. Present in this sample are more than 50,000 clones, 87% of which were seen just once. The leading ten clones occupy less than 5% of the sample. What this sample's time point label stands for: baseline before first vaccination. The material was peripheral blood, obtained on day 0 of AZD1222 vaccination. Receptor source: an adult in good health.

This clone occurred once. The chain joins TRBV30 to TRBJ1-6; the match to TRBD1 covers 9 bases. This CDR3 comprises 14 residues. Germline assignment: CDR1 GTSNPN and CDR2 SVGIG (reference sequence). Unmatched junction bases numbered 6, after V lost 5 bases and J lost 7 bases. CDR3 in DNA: TGTGCCTGGGGTCCGGGACAGGGAAATTCACCCCTCCACTTT. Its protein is CAWGPGQGNSPLHF.

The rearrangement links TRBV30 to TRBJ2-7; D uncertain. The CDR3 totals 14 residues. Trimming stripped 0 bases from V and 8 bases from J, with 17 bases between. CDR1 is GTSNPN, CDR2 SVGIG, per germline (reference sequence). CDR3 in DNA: TGTGCCTGGAGTGTAGGTGGAACCTTAGAGAAGCAGTACTTC. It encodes CAWSVGGTLEKQYF. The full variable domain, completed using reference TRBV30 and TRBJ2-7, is SQTIHQWPATLVQPVGSPLSLECTVEGTSNPNLYWYRQAAGRGLQLLFYSVGIGQISSEVPQNLSASRPQDRQFILSSKKLLLSDSGFYLCAWSVGGTLEKQYFGPGTRLTVT.

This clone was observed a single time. This chain's CDR3 is CASSSRETEVSYEQYF. The CDR3 bases are TGTGCCAGCAGCTCCCGCGAGACAGAGGTCTCCTACGAGCAGTACTTC. The J gene is TRBJ2-7, the V gene TRBV7-2; a possible D gene is TRBD1 (5 bases). CDR1 is SGHTA and CDR2 is FQGNSA in the germline V gene. V was pared by 4 bases and J by 0 bases, with 16 bases between. The CDR3 is 16 amino acids.

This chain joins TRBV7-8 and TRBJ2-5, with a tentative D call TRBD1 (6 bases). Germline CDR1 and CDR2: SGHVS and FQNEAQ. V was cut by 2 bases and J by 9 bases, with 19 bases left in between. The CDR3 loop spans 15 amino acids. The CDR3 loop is CASSLQGFGPGAQYF. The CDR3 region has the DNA TGTGCCAGCAGCTTACAGGGGTTTGGGCCTGGGGCCCAGTACTTC.

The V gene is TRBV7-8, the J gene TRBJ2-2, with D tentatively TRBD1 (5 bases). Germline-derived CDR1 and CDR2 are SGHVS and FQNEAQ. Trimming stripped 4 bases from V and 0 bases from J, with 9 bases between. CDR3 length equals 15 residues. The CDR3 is CASSWGAANTGELFF. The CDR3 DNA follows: TGTGCCAGCAGCTGGGGCGCCGCGAACACCGGGGAGCTGTTTTTT.

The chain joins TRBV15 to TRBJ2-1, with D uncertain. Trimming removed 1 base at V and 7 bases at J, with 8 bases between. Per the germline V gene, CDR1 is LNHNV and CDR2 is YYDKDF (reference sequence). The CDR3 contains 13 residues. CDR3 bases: TGTGCCACCAGCAGAGCGAGTTGGAATGAGCAGTTCTTC. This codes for CATSRASWNEQFF.

The CDR3 coding sequence is TGCGCCAGCATAAGATCCCACTACAATGAGCAGTTCTTC. The encoded protein is CASIRSHYNEQFF. J is TRBJ2-1 and V is TRBV5-1, with no clear D. Germline loops: CDR1 SGHRS, CDR2 YFSETQ. Trimming took 6 bases from V and 3 from J, leaving 10 bases between them. The CDR3 runs to 13 residues.

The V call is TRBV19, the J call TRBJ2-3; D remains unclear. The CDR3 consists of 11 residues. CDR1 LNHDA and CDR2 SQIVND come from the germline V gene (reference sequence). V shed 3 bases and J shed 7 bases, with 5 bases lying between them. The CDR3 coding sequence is TGTGCCAGTAGTATGAGTCATACGCAGTATTTT. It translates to CASSMSHTQYF.

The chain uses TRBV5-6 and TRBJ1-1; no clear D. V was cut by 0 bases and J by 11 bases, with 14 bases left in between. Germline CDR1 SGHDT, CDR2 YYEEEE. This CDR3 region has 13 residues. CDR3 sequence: CASSLAGLSGAFF. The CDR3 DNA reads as TGTGCCAGCAGCTTGGCCGGGCTCTCTGGGGCTTTCTTT.

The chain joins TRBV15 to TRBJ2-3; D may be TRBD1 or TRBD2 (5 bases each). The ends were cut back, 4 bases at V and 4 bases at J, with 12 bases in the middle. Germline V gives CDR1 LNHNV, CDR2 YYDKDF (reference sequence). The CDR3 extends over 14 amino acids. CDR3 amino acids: CATSTLQGPDTQYF. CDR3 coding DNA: TGTGCCACCAGCACCCTCCAGGGACCAGATACGCAGTATTTT. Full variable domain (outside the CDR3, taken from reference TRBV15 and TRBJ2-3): DAMVIQNPRYQVTQFGKPVTLSCSQTLNHNVMYWYQQKSSQAPKLLFHYYDKDFNNEADTPDNFQSRRPNTSFCFLDIRSPGLGDTAMYLCATSTLQGPDTQYFGPGTRLTVL.

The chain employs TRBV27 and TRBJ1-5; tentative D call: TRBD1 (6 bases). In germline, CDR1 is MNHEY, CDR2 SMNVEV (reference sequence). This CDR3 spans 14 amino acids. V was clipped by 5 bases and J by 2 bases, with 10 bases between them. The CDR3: CASSLQGGNQPQHF. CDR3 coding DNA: TGTGCCAGCAGTCTACAGGGCGGCAATCAGCCCCAGCATTTT.

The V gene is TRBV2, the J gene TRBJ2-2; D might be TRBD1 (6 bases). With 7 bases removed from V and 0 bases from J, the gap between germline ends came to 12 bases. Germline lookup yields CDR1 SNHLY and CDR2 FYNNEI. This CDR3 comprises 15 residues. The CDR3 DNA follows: TGTGCCAGCACTCTTGGGACAACGAACACCGGGGAGCTGTTTTTT. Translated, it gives CASTLGTTNTGELFF.

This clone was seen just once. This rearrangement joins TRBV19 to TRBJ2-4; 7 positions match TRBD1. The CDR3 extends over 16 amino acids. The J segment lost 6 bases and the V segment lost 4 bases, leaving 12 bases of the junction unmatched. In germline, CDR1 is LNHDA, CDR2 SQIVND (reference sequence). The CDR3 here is CASSTGRQGVLNIQYF. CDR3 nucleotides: TGTGCCAGTAGTACGGGGCGACAGGGTGTCCTAAACATTCAGTACTTC.

Here the CDR3 DNA reads TGCGCCAGCAGCCCGAGTCGGGCGAAAACCCCCGGAAAGGCTGAAGCTTTCTTT. This sequence encodes CASSPSRAKTPGKAEAFF. J is TRBJ1-1 and V is TRBV4-1, with D unclear. The ends were cut back, 4 bases at V and 6 bases at J, with 27 bases in the middle. CDR1 MGHRA and CDR2 YSYEKL come from the germline V gene. This CDR3 is built from 18 residues.

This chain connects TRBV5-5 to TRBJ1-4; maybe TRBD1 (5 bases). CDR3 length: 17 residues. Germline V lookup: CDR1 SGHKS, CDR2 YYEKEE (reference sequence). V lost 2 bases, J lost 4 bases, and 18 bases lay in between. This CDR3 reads CASSLYSEGAFNEKLFF. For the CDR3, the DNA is TGTGCCAGCAGCTTATACTCGGAAGGGGCCTTTAATGAAAAACTGTTTTTT.

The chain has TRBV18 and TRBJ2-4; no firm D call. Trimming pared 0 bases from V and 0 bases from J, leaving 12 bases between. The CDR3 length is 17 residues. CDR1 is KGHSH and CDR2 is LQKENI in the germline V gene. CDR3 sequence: CASSPPILRQAKNIQYF. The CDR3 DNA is TGTGCCAGCTCACCACCGATTCTACGCCAAGCCAAAAACATTCAGTACTTC.

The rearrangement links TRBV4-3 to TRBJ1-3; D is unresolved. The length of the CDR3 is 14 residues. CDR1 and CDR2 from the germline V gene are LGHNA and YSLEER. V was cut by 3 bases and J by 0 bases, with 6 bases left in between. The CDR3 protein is CASSQSSSGNTIYF. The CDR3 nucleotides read TGCGCCAGCAGCCAGAGCAGCTCTGGAAACACCATATATTTT.

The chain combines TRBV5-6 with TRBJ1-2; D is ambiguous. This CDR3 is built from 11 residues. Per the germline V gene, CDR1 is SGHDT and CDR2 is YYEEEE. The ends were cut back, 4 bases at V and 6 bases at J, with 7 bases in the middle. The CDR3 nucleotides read TGTGCCAGCAGCCGCGACGATGGCTACACCTTC. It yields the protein CASSRDDGYTF. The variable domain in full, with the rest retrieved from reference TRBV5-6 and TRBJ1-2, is DAGVTQSPTHLIKTRGQQVTLRCSPKSGHDTVSWYQQALGQGPQFIFQYYEEEERQRGNFPDRFSGHQFPNYSSELNVNALLLGDSALYLCASSRDDGYTFGSGTRLTVV.

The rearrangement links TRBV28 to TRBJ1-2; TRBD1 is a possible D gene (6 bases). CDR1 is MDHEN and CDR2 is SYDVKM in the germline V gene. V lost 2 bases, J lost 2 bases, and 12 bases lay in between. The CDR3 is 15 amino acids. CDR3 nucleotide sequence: TGTGCCAGCAGTTTAGGGACAAAGACGAACTATGGCTACACCTTC. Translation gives CASSLGTKTNYGYTF.

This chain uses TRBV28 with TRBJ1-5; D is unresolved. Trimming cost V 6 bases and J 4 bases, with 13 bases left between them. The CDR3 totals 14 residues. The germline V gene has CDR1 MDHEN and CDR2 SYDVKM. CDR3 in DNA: TGTGCCAGCAGCCCCGGTGGAACTAATCAGCCCCAGCATTTT. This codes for CASSPGGTNQPQHF.

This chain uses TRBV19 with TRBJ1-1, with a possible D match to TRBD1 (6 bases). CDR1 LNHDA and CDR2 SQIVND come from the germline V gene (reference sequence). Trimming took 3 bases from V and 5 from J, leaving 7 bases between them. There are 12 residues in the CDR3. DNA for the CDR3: TGTGCCAGTAGTATGCAGGGGACTGAAGCTTTCTTT. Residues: CASSMQGTEAFF.

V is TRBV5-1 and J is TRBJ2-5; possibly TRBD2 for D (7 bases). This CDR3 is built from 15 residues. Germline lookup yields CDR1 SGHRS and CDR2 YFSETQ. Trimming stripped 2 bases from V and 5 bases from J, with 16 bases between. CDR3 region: CASSFTPGGGETQYF. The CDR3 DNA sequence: TGCGCCAGCAGCTTCACTCCGGGGGGCGGGGAGACCCAGTACTTC.

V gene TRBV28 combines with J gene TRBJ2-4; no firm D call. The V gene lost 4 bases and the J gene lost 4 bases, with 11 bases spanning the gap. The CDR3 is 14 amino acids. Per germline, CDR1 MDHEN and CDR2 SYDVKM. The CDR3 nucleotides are TGTGCCAGCAGTTCGACACCATTAAAAAACATTCAGTACTTC. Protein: CASSSTPLKNIQYF.

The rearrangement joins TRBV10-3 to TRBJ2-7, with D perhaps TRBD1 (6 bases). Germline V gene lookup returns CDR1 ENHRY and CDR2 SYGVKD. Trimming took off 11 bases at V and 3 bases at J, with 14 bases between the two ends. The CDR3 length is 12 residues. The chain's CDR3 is CASRDTFYEQYF. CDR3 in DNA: TGTGCCTCCCGGGACACCTTCTACGAGCAGTACTTC.

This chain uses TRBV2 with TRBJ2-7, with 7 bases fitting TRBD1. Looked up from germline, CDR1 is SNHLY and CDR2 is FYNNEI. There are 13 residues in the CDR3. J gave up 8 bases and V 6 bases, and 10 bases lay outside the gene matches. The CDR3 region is CASRVLTGAQQYF. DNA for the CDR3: TGTGCCAGCAGAGTACTTACAGGGGCTCAGCAGTACTTC.

CDR3 residues: CASSLATFQETQYF. In DNA form, the CDR3 reads TGTGCCAGCAGCTTAGCTACTTTCCAAGAGACCCAGTACTTC. The V gene is TRBV11-2, the J gene TRBJ2-5; the D is unclear. From germline, CDR1 is SGHAT and CDR2 FQNNGV. The germline V and J ends were trimmed by 1 base and 1 base, with 7 bases remaining between them. This CDR3 has 14 residues.

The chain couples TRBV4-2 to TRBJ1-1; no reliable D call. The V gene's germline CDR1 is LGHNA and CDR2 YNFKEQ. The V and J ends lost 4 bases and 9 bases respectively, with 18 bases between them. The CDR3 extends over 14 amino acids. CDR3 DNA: TGTGCCAGCAGCCCCAACGAGCCCCTAAGAAAAGCTTTCTTT. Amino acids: CASSPNEPLRKAFF.

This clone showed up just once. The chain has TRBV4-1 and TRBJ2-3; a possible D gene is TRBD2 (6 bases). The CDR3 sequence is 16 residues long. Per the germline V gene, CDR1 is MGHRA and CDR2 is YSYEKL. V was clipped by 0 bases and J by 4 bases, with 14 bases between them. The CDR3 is CASSQDWDSRADTQYF. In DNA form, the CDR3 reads TGCGCCAGCAGCCAAGATTGGGACTCTCGGGCAGATACGCAGTATTTT.

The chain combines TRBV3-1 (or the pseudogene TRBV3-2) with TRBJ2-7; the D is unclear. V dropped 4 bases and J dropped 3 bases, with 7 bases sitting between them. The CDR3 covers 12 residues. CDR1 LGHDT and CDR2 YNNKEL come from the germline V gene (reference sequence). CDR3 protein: CASSRSFYEQYF. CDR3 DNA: TGTGCCAGCAGCCGCAGTTTCTACGAGCAGTACTTC.

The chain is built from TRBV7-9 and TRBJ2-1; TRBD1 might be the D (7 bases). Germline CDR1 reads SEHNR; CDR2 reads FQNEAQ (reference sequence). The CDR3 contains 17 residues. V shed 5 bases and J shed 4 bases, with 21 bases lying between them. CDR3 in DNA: TGTGCCAGCAGCCTTTTACAGGGGATCGGGGGATACAATGAGCAGTTCTTC. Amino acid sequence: CASSLLQGIGGYNEQFF.

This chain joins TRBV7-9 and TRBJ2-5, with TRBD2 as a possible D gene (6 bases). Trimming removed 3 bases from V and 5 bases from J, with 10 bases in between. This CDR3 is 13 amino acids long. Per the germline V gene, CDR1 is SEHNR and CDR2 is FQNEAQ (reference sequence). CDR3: CASSFGSYETQYF. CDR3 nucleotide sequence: TGTGCCAGCAGCTTCGGGAGCTACGAGACCCAGTACTTC.

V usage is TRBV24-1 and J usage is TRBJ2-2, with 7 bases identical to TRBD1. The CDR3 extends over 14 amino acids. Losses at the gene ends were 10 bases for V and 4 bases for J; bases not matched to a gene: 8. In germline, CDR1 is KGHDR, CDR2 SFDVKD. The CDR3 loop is CATSGTAVTGELFF. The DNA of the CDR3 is TGTGCCACATCCGGGACAGCAGTCACCGGGGAGCTGTTTTTT.